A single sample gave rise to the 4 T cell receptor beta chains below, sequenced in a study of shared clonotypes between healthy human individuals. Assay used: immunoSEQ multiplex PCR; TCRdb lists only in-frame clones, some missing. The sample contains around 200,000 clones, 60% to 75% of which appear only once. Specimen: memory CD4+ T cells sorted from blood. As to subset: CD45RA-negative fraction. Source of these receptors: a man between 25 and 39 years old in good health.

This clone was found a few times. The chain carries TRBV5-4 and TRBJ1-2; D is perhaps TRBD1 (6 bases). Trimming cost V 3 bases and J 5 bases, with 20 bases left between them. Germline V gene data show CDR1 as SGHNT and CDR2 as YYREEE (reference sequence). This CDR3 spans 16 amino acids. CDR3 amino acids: CASSSLVQGSQYGYTF. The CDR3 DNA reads TGTGCCAGCAGCTCGTTGGTCCAGGGGAGTCAGTATGGCTACACCTTC.

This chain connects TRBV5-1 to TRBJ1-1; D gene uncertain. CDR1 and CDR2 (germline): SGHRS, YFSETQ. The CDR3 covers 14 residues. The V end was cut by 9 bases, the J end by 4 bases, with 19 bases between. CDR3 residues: CATVVSPGSTEAFF. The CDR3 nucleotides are TGCGCCACCGTAGTTTCCCCGGGCTCCACTGAAGCTTTCTTT. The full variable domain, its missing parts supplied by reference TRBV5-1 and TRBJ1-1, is KAGVTQTPRYLIKTRGQQVTLSCSPISGHRSVSWYQQTPGQGLQFLFEYFSETQRNKGNFPGRFSGRQFSNSRSEMNVSTLELGDSALYLCATVVSPGSTEAFFGQGTRLTVV.

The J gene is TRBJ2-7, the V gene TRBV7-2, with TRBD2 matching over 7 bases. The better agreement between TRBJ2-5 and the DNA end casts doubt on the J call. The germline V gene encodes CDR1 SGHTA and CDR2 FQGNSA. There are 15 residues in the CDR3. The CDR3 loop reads CASSPGLAVQETQYF. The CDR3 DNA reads TGTGCCAGCAGCCCGGGGCTAGCGGTTCAAGAGACCCAGTACTTC.

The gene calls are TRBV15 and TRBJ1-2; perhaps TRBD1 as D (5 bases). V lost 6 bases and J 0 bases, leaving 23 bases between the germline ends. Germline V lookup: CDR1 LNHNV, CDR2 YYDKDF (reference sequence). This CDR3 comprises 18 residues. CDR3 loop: CATSLETLGTLPNYGYTF. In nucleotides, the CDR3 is TGTGCCACCAGTCTAGAGACATTGGGGACTTTACCTAACTATGGCTACACCTTC.